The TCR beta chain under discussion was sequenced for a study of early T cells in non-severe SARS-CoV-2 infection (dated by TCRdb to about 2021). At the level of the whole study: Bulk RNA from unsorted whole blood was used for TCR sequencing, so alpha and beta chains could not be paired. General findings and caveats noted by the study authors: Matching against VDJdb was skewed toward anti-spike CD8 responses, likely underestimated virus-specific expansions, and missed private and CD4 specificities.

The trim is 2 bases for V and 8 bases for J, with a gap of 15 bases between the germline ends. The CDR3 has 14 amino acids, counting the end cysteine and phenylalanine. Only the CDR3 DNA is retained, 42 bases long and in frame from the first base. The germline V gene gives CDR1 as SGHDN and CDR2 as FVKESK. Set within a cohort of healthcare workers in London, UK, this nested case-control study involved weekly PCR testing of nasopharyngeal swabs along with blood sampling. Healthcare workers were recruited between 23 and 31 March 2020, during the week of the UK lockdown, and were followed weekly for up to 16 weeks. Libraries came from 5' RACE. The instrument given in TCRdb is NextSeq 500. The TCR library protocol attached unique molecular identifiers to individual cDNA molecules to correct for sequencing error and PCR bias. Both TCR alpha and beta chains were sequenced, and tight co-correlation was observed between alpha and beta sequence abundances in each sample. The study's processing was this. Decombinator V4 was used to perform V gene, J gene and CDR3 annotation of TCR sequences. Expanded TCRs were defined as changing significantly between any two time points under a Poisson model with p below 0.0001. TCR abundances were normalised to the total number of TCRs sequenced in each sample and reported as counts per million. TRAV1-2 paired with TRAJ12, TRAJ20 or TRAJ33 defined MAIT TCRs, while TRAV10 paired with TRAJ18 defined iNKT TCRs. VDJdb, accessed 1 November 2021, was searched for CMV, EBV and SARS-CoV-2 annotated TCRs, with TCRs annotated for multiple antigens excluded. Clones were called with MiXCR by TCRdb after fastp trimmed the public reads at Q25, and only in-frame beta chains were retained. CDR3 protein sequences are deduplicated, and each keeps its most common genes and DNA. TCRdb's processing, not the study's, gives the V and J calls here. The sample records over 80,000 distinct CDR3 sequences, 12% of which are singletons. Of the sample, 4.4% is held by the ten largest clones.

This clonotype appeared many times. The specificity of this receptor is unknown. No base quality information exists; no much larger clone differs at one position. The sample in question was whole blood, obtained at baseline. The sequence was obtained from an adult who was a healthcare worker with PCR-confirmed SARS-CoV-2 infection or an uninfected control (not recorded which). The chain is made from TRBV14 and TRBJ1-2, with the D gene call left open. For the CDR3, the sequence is CASSQSQGLGGYTF. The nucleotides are TGTGCCAGCAGCCAAAGTCAAGGCTTGGGAGGCTACACCTTC.